The rows below give T cell receptor beta chains drawn from one sample of a study of T cells in Graves' hyperthyroidism and ophthalmopathy. TCRdb analysed the multiplex PCR reads with MiXCR anew, one entry per CDR3 protein. The repertoire includes 660,000 or so distinct CDR3 sequences, 20% to 25% of them detected once, and around a third sits in the top ten. Sequencing was performed on blood. The source of these receptors is a man in his thirties or forties with Graves' ophthalmopathy. The CDR3 runs from the conserved cysteine through the conserved F or W. The D gene is left open where the match is weak. Only some rows state a clone size, as once, few, many or a class for expanded clones.

j_gene | v_gene | d_gene | abundance | CDR3aa | CDR3nt
TRBJ2-3 | TRBV24-1 | TRBD2 | NA | CATSDLTSADTQYF | TGTGCCACCAGTGATTTAACTAGCGCGGATACGCAGTATTTT
TRBJ2-2 | TRBV13 | NA | NA | CASSSFRDAGMTGELFF | TGTGCCAGCAGCTCCTTCAGGGACGCGGGGATGACCGGGGAGCTGTTTTTT
TRBJ1-1 | TRBV14 | NA | many | CASSLRAGLTNTEAFF | TGTGCCAGCAGCCTAAGGGCGGGACTCACGAACACTGAAGCTTTCTTT
TRBJ2-3 | TRBV10-1 | TRBD2 | NA | CASSQLAGADTQYF | TGCGCCAGCAGCCAACTAGCGGGAGCGGATACGCAGTATTTT
TRBJ2-3 | TRBV11-2 | TRBD2 | NA | CASSLGMAGGLPDTQYF | TGTGCCAGCAGCTTAGGGATGGCGGGAGGGCTCCCAGATACGCAGTATTTT
TRBJ1-1 | TRBV11-2 | NA | many | CASSPPGAFTEAFF | TGTGCCAGCAGCCCACCCGGGGCTTTCACTGAAGCTTTCTTT
TRBJ1-6 | TRBV24-1 | NA | few | CATSNAGSPLHF | TGTGCCACCAGTAATGCTGGATCACCCCTCCACTTT
TRBJ1-5 | TRBV27 | TRBD1 | many | CASSRHATGGGQPQHF | TGTGCCAGCAGTCGACACGCTACAGGGGGCGGGCAGCCCCAGCATTTT
TRBJ2-5 | TRBV28 | TRBD2 | NA | CASSLLAGVETQYF | TGTGCCAGCAGTTTATTAGCGGGAGTGGAGACCCAGTACTTC
TRBJ2-5 | TRBV11-1 | NA | NA | CASSLAGSAETQYF | TGTGCCAGCAGCTTAGCGGGAAGTGCTGAGACCCAGTACTTC